The 32 T cell receptor beta chains below come from one sample, sequenced in a study of T-cell reconstitution after alpha-beta-depleted transplantation in children. Molecular barcoding with unique molecular identifiers was used for the TCRbeta library. MiXCR, run by TCRdb on the PCR reads, gives a single entry per CDR3 protein. Counted here are 500,000 to 600,000 distinct CDR3 sequences, around 20% occurring once; the ten biggest clones make up more than 2.5%. Sequencing was performed on PBMCs from the stem cell graft donor, taken from the stem cell graft. These receptors all stem from a human donor who donated a stem cell graft to a child with acute lymphoblastic leukemia.

The chain employs TRBV9 and TRBJ1-2; a weak D match, TRBD1 (6 bases). Trimming removed 4 bases from V and 0 bases from J, with 13 bases in between. Germline CDR1 and CDR2: SGDLS and YYNGEE. The CDR3 length is 15 residues. In DNA form, the CDR3 reads TGTGCCAGCAGCACCAGACAGGCCCCTAACTATGGCTACACCTTC. Protein product: CASSTRQAPNYGYTF. The full variable domain, in which reference TRBV9 and TRBJ1-2 provide the parts outside the CDR3, is DSGVTQTPKHLITATGQRVTLRCSPRSGDLSVYWYQQSLDQGLQFLIQYYNGEERAKGNILERFSAQQFPDLHSELNLSSLELGDSALYFCASSTRQAPNYGYTFGSGTRLTVV.

The chain has TRBV7-9 and TRBJ2-7, with TRBD2 matching 12 bases. The CDR3 consists of 15 residues. Germline lookup yields CDR1 SEHNR and CDR2 FQNEAQ (reference sequence). Trimming at V came to 1 base and at J to 11 bases, leaving 9 bases not matched to a gene. CDR3 sequence (DNA): TGTGCCAGCAGCTTAGAGACTAGCGGGAGCATAAAAAAGTACTTC. Protein product: CASSLETSGSIKKYF.

This chain uses TRBV18 with TRBJ2-1; the D gene could be TRBD1 or TRBD2 (5 bases each). Germline V gene sequence: CDR1 KGHSH, CDR2 LQKENI. Deletions cut 6 bases from V and 8 bases from J, with 14 bases between. The CDR3 is 13 residues long. The CDR3: CASSSSRGDEQFF. DNA of the CDR3: TGTGCCAGCTCCTCGTCCCGGGGCGATGAGCAGTTCTTC. The entire variable domain, with the rest obtained from reference TRBV18 and TRBJ2-1, is as follows: NAGVMQNPRHLVRRRGQEARLRCSPMKGHSHVYWYRQLPEEGLKFMVYLQKENIIDESGMPKERFSAEFPKEGPSILRIQQVVRGDSAAYFCASSSSRGDEQFFGPGTRLTVL.

In its sample, this clonotype was seen a few times. CDR3 residues: CASSLRVPDRVRNIYGYTF. The CDR3 DNA follows: TGTGCCAGCAGCTTGCGGGTTCCGGACAGGGTGCGAAACATCTATGGCTACACCTTC. The chain combines TRBV5-5 with TRBJ1-2; 8 bases fit TRBD1. The CDR3 is 19 residues long. After removal of 1 base from V and 4 bases from J, the junction contained 18 bases not matched to a gene. Germline CDR1 and CDR2: SGHKS and YYEKEE (reference sequence).

V usage is TRBV6-5 and J usage is TRBJ1-1; D is undetermined. This CDR3 is built from 14 residues. The V end lost 2 bases, the J end lost 3 bases, and 10 bases lay between the germline ends. Per the germline V gene, CDR1 is MNHEY and CDR2 is SVGAGI. CDR3 bases: TGTGCCAGCAGTTACAGGGAGATGTACACTGAAGCTTTCTTT. Translation: CASSYREMYTEAFF.

The chain is built from TRBV28 and TRBJ2-7; 13 nucleotides match TRBD2. The V and J ends lost 4 bases and 0 bases, in that order; junction bases with no gene match: 9. CDR3 length equals 18 residues. Germline V gives CDR1 MDHEN, CDR2 SYDVKM. Here the CDR3 reads CASSSPGTSGDFSYEQYF. In DNA form, the CDR3 reads TGTGCCAGCAGTTCCCCGGGGACTAGCGGGGATTTCTCCTACGAGCAGTACTTC.

A few counts support this clonotype. The chain carries TRBV25-1 and TRBJ2-1, with D perhaps matching TRBD2 (5 bases). The CDR3 loop spans 14 amino acids. Trimming shortened V by 4 bases and J by 7 bases, and 14 bases separated the two germline ends. Germline loops: CDR1 MGHDK, CDR2 SYGVNS. The DNA of the CDR3 is TGTGCCAGCAGTGCACTAGACACACCGAATGAGCAGTTCTTC. Translated: CASSALDTPNEQFF.

There are a few counts of this clonotype. J is TRBJ1-5 and V is TRBV5-1; TRBD1 might be the D (5 bases). The V gene lost 4 bases and the J gene lost 3 bases, with 8 bases spanning the gap. CDR1 SGHRS and CDR2 YFSETQ come from the germline V gene. The CDR3 has 13 amino acids. CDR3 bases: TGCGCCAGCAGCCGGGACTTCAATCAGCCCCAGCATTTT. This encodes CASSRDFNQPQHF.

This rearrangement joins TRBV24-1 to TRBJ2-3, with 7 bases matching TRBD1. Trimming at V came to 7 bases and at J to 1 base, leaving 7 bases not matched to a gene. The CDR3 contains 15 residues. Germline V gene data show CDR1 as KGHDR and CDR2 as SFDVKD. For the CDR3, the DNA is TGTGCCACCAGCCCGACAGGGACGGGCACAGATACGCAGTATTTT. Translation gives CATSPTGTGTDTQYF.

This clonotype has only a few counts. The DNA of the CDR3 is TGCGCCAGCAGCGCAGGGGATTATGGCTACACCTTC. Translation gives CASSAGDYGYTF. V gene TRBV5-1 combines with J gene TRBJ1-2; a weak D match, TRBD1 (6 bases). V shed 4 bases and J shed 5 bases, with 9 bases lying between them. CDR1 is SGHRS and CDR2 is YFSETQ in the germline V gene. The CDR3 loop spans 12 amino acids.

J is TRBJ2-1 and V is TRBV12-3 or TRBV12-4; D is possibly TRBD1 (6 bases). The V end lost 3 bases, the J end lost 4 bases, and 19 bases lay between the germline ends. CDR3 length equals 17 residues. The CDR3 region is CASSLRAGVGVYNEQFF. The DNA for the CDR3 is TGTGCCAGCAGTTTGAGAGCAGGGGTCGGAGTTTACAATGAGCAGTTCTTC.

The chain carries TRBV4-1 and TRBJ2-7; a possible D gene is TRBD2 (5 bases). From germline, CDR1 is MGHRA and CDR2 YSYEKL. The CDR3 totals 16 residues. Trimming took 4 bases from V and 3 from J, leaving 19 bases between them. DNA for the CDR3: TGCGCCAGCAGCCCTCCCCGGACTGAAAGGGACTACGAGCAGTACTTC. Its translation is CASSPPRTERDYEQYF.

V and J are TRBV28 and TRBJ2-7; D might be TRBD1 or TRBD2, each matching 6 bases. The CDR3 consists of 17 residues. Germline CDR1 and CDR2: MDHEN and SYDVKM. The V and J ends lost 1 base and 2 bases respectively, with 18 bases between them. This chain's CDR3 is CASSLFGGWQGTYEQYF. The CDR3 DNA sequence: TGTGCCAGCAGTTTATTCGGGGGTTGGCAGGGGACCTACGAGCAGTACTTC.

The V and J genes are TRBV4-2 and TRBJ1-2; the D is unclear. The CDR3 consists of 12 residues. Trimming took off 1 base at V and 8 bases at J, with 8 bases between the two ends. Looked up from germline, CDR1 is LGHNA and CDR2 is YNFKEQ. The CDR3 nucleotides are TGTGCCAGCAGCCAAGTACGTGGAGGCTACACCTTC. This codes for CASSQVRGGYTF.

This clonotype occurred a few times. The chain is built from TRBV29-1 and TRBJ2-7, with 8 bases aligning to TRBD2. Trimming cost V 7 bases and J 0 bases; bases outside gene matches: 11. Germline V gives CDR1 SQVTM, CDR2 ANQGSEA. This CDR3 spans 15 amino acids. The CDR3 sequence: CSAERLAGSSYEQYF. The CDR3 DNA follows: TGCAGCGCCGAGAGGCTAGCGGGTTCCTCCTACGAGCAGTACTTC.

This rearrangement joins TRBV24-1 to TRBJ2-5; D is possibly TRBD1 (6 bases). The V end was cut by 2 bases, the J end by 5 bases, with 14 bases between. Germline V lookup: CDR1 KGHDR, CDR2 SFDVKD. This CDR3 has 15 residues. The CDR3 DNA reads TGTGCCACCAGTGATTCTAACAGGGTCAAGGAGACCCAGTACTTC. This translates into CATSDSNRVKETQYF.

V usage is TRBV20-1 and J usage is TRBJ2-7; perhaps D is TRBD1 or TRBD2 (6 bases each). The length of the CDR3 is 15 residues. The germline gives CDR1 DFQATT, CDR2 SNEGSKA (reference sequence). Trimming pared 0 bases from V and 2 bases from J, leaving 14 bases between. The CDR3 reads CSAREIAGQPYEQYF. The CDR3, as DNA: TGCAGTGCTAGAGAGATTGCGGGACAACCCTACGAGCAGTACTTC.

This clonotype was seen at least ten times. The chain carries TRBV7-2 and TRBJ1-5, with no clear D. Germline CDR1 SGHTA, CDR2 FQGNSA. Trimming shortened V by 5 bases and J by 2 bases, and 13 bases separated the two germline ends. The CDR3 runs to 15 residues. CDR3 DNA: TGTGCCAGCAGCGCTGTCCCTAGTGGCAATCAGCCCCAGCATTTT. Its translation: CASSAVPSGNQPQHF.

V is TRBV5-1 and J is TRBJ1-1; D not certain. Trimming removed 4 bases at V and 1 base at J, with 14 bases between. The CDR3 contains 15 residues. CDR1 is SGHRS and CDR2 is YFSETQ in the germline V gene. The CDR3 region is CASSLGGRPNTEAFF. The CDR3 bases are TGCGCCAGCAGCCTGGGCGGACGGCCGAACACTGAAGCTTTCTTT.

In its sample, this clonotype was seen a few times. V usage is TRBV6-2 or TRBV6-3 and J usage is TRBJ1-2; unclear D gene. V was clipped by 0 bases and J by 4 bases, with 6 bases between them. Germline V lookup: CDR1 MNHEY, CDR2 SVGEGT. The CDR3 covers 13 residues. The DNA of the CDR3 is TGTGCCAGCAGTTACTCGCCCAGCTATGGCTACACCTTC. The encoded protein is CASSYSPSYGYTF.

This clonotype was detected only a few times. The gene calls are TRBV19 and TRBJ2-1, with D hard to call. Germline CDR1 and CDR2: LNHDA and SQIVND (reference sequence). The length of the CDR3 is 15 residues. V was trimmed by 3 bases and J by 2 bases, leaving 11 bases between them. CDR3 DNA sequence: TGTGCCAGTAGTATCTCGCGGTACGCCTACAATGAGCAGTTCTTC. Translation gives CASSISRYAYNEQFF.

The chain links TRBV2 to TRBJ1-4; 10 positions match TRBD1. With 7 bases clipped from V and 0 bases from J, the junction kept 8 bases outside the gene matches. The V gene's germline CDR1 is SNHLY and CDR2 FYNNEI. This CDR3 has 17 residues. This CDR3 reads CASNTYDRGPTNEKLFF. The CDR3, as DNA: TGTGCCAGCAATACCTATGACAGGGGGCCAACTAATGAAAAACTGTTTTTT.

This clonotype was seen once. The chain links TRBV20-1 to TRBJ1-5, with a tentative D call TRBD1 (6 bases). Germline CDR1 is DFQATT and CDR2 is SNEGSKA (reference sequence). This CDR3 spans 14 amino acids. The V and J ends lost 0 bases and 6 bases respectively, with 12 bases between them. The CDR3 protein is CSARDGQWGQPQHF. CDR3 coding DNA: TGCAGTGCTAGAGATGGACAGTGGGGTCAGCCCCAGCATTTT.

This clonotype came up many times. The chain uses TRBV10-3 and TRBJ2-7; maybe TRBD1 (6 bases). The V end lost 0 bases, the J end lost 0 bases, and 9 bases lay between the germline ends. CDR1 and CDR2 (germline): ENHRY, SYGVKD. The CDR3 spans 15 residues. The CDR3 nucleotides read TGTGCCATCAGTGAGTCAGGGACATCCTCCTACGAGCAGTACTTC. Translating gives CAISESGTSSYEQYF.

This chain uses TRBV29-1 with TRBJ2-7; D remains ambiguous. The V and J ends lost 6 bases and 2 bases respectively, with 11 bases between them. CDR1 SQVTM and CDR2 ANQGSEA come from the germline V gene. CDR3 length: 12 residues. CDR3 protein: CSVGSVTYEQYF. For the CDR3, the DNA is TGCAGCGTCGGAAGCGTTACCTACGAGCAGTACTTC.

This clonotype was seen a handful of times. The V and J genes are TRBV6-1 and TRBJ1-4; 11 bases are a match to TRBD1. The V gene's germline CDR1 is MNHNS and CDR2 SASEGT. J gave up 6 bases and V 8 bases, and 14 bases lay outside the gene matches. This CDR3 is built from 17 residues. CDR3: CASANWRDRGVDEKLFF. The CDR3 nucleotides read TGTGCCAGCGCAAACTGGCGGGACAGGGGGGTTGATGAAAAACTGTTTTTT.

The chain couples TRBV12-3 or TRBV12-4 to TRBJ2-7; tentatively, D is TRBD1 (5 bases). The CDR3 spans 13 residues. The V and J ends lost 5 bases and 6 bases respectively, with 14 bases between them. The chain's CDR3 is CASSHLRGLEQYF. The CDR3 DNA reads as TGTGCCAGCAGTCACCTTAGGGGTCTCGAGCAGTACTTC.

This clonotype has more than one count but fewer than ten. As DNA, the CDR3 is TGTGCCAGCAGCAAAGATTTAGCGGGAGTAATCGCCTACGAGCAGTACTTC. Translation: CASSKDLAGVIAYEQYF. The chain joins TRBV7-9 to TRBJ2-7; 9 bases fit TRBD2. The V segment lost 5 bases and the J segment 2 bases; nucleotides outside the gene matches: 13. Germline CDR1 SEHNR, CDR2 FQNEAQ (reference sequence). The CDR3 has 17 residues.

The rearrangement joins TRBV5-1 to TRBJ2-7, with D perhaps assigned TRBD1 or TRBD2 (5 bases each). Per germline, CDR1 SGHRS and CDR2 YFSETQ. V lost 0 bases to trimming and J lost 0 bases, with 10 bases between them. The CDR3 length is 15 residues. The CDR3 sequence is CASSLERGPSYEQYF. The CDR3 coding sequence is TGCGCCAGCAGCTTGGAGAGGGGTCCCTCCTACGAGCAGTACTTC. Filled out from reference TRBV5-1 and TRBJ2-7, the complete variable domain reads KAGVTQTPRYLIKTRGQQVTLSCSPISGHRSVSWYQQTPGQGLQFLFEYFSETQRNKGNFPGRFSGRQFSNSRSEMNVSTLELGDSALYLCASSLERGPSYEQYFGPGTRLTVT.

The table lists this clonotype with a few counts. The rearrangement links TRBV9 to TRBJ2-4; D might be TRBD1 (5 bases). Trimming cost V 1 base and J 7 bases, with 9 bases left between them. Germline CDR1 is SGDLS and CDR2 is YYNGEE. The CDR3 length is 13 residues. CDR3 coding DNA: TGTGCCAGCAGCGTAAGGGGAAGTAACATTCAGTACTTC. Residues: CASSVRGSNIQYF.

This clonotype was detected many times. The V gene is TRBV5-5, the J gene TRBJ2-1; D not certain. The V end lost 5 bases, the J end lost 4 bases, and 13 bases lay between the germline ends. The CDR3 loop spans 14 amino acids. Germline V gene sequence: CDR1 SGHKS, CDR2 YYEKEE (reference sequence). CDR3 sequence: CASSPRMSYNEQFF. The CDR3 region has the DNA TGTGCCAGCAGTCCAAGGATGTCATACAATGAGCAGTTCTTC.

This clonotype came up a few times. The chain recombines TRBV12-3 or TRBV12-4 with TRBJ1-5, with D tentatively TRBD1 (5 bases). The V end lost 0 bases, the J end lost 4 bases, and 10 bases lay between the germline ends. The CDR3 is 15 amino acids. The CDR3 nucleotides are TGTGCCAGCAGTTTAGCTTGGCAGGGAAATCAGCCCCAGCATTTT. Protein sequence: CASSLAWQGNQPQHF.